Listed here are 21 T cell receptor beta chains from one sample, sequenced in a study of blood T cells in healthy people across ages. A second roughly 7 to 12 cycle PCR used barcoded and J-beta primers. Each CDR3 protein gets one entry after TCRdb re-called the 5' RACE reads with MiXCR. Of around 1.7 million distinct CDR3 sequences listed, 28% were seen once; the top ten hold 7% to 9%. Source material: blood. Receptors were obtained from a woman in her 30s in good health.

The CDR3 here is CASSFPDSSTDTQYF. The CDR3 coding sequence is TGCGCCAGCAGCTTCCCGGACAGCTCCACAGATACGCAGTATTTT. The chain carries TRBV5-1 and TRBJ2-3, with D perhaps TRBD1 (6 bases). Germline V gene sequence: CDR1 SGHRS, CDR2 YFSETQ. This CDR3 comprises 15 residues. Trimming shortened V by 2 bases and J by 2 bases, and 12 bases separated the two germline ends.

This clonotype was seen ten or more times. V gene TRBV29-1 combines with J gene TRBJ2-7; a possible D gene is TRBD1 (7 bases). Germline V CDR1 and CDR2: SQVTM, ANQGSEA. Trimming shortened V by 7 bases and J by 7 bases, and 23 bases separated the two germline ends. The length of the CDR3 is 14 residues. Written as DNA, the CDR3 is TGCAGCGCACGAATTGTAGCAGGGGGGCGTGAGCAGTACTTC. Protein product: CSARIVAGGREQYF.

The V gene is TRBV28, the J gene TRBJ1-3; TRBD1 matches 7 bases. Germline CDR1 MDHEN, CDR2 SYDVKM. The CDR3 totals 14 residues. The V and J ends lost 6 bases and 7 bases, in that order; junction bases with no gene match: 9. The CDR3 sequence: CASSRQGFENTIYF. CDR3 bases: TGTGCCAGCAGCCGACAGGGATTCGAGAACACCATATATTTT.

The gene calls are TRBV10-2 and TRBJ2-1, with D unclear. With 2 bases removed from V and 5 bases from J, the gap between germline ends came to 7 bases. CDR1 is WSHSY and CDR2 is SAAADI in the germline V gene. The CDR3 runs to 13 residues. CDR3 loop: CASSEPPDNEQFF. The CDR3 coding sequence is TGCGCCAGCAGTGAGCCCCCCGACAATGAGCAGTTCTTC.

This clonotype occurred a few times. CDR3 sequence reads: CASSTASGSLYEQYF. The CDR3 nucleotides read TGTGCCAGCAGCACAGCTAGCGGGAGTCTCTACGAGCAGTACTTC. V is TRBV6-2 or TRBV6-3 and J is TRBJ2-7, with 10 bases lining up with TRBD2. Trimming took 6 bases from V and 3 from J; bases not matched to a gene: 8. CDR3 size: 15 residues. Germline loops: CDR1 MNHEY, CDR2 SVGEGT.

The chain's CDR3 is CSARDAAGAGVGNNEQFF. The CDR3 nucleotides are TGCAGTGCTAGAGATGCCGCCGGAGCGGGAGTGGGGAACAATGAGCAGTTCTTC. The rearrangement links TRBV20-1 to TRBJ2-1; TRBD2 matches at 8 bases. V dropped 0 bases and J dropped 5; count of bases not matched to a gene: 15. The CDR3 totals 18 residues. CDR1 is DFQATT, CDR2 SNEGSKA, per germline (reference sequence).

In its sample, this clonotype was seen many times. The chain carries TRBV18 and TRBJ2-4, with D possibly matching TRBD1 (5 bases). From germline, CDR1 is KGHSH and CDR2 LQKENI. CDR3 length equals 13 residues. Trimming stripped 5 bases from V and 7 bases from J, with 12 bases between. In DNA form, the CDR3 reads TGTGCCAGCTCAGGACAAAGGGTTAACATTCAGTACTTC. Residues: CASSGQRVNIQYF.

The V and J genes are TRBV5-1 and TRBJ1-4; D ambiguous. The CDR3 sequence is 15 residues long. Trimming shortened V by 4 bases and J by 7 bases, and 17 bases separated the two germline ends. CDR1 is SGHRS, CDR2 YFSETQ, per germline. CDR3 nucleotide sequence: TGCGCCAGCAGCGGAGGATCATCTGGGAGTGAAAAACTGTTTTTT. It yields the protein CASSGGSSGSEKLFF.

Of note for this clonotype: One junction end disagrees with the germline gene, perhaps due to a read error. The chain is built from TRBV20-1 and TRBJ2-1, with D unresolved. Per germline, CDR1 DFQATT and CDR2 SNEGSKA (reference sequence). This CDR3 is 13 amino acids long. The CDR3 loop is CGANPGRLHGQFF. The CDR3 coding sequence is TGCGGTGCTAATCCTGGCAGGCTCCACGGGCAGTTCTTC.

Concerning this clonotype itself: Compared with germline, one end of the junction differs, possibly owing to a read error. The V gene is TRBV7-9, the J gene TRBJ2-1; no reliable D call. In germline, CDR1 is SEHNR, CDR2 FQNEAQ (reference sequence). The CDR3 loop spans 14 amino acids. CDR3 amino acids: CASSLARRINVQFF. The CDR3 DNA sequence: TGTGCCAGCAGCTTAGCTCGGCGGATTAATGTGCAGTTCTTC. The entire variable domain, with the rest obtained from reference TRBV7-9 and TRBJ2-1, is as follows: DTGVSQNPRHKITKRGQNVTFRCDPISEHNRLYWYRQTLGQGPEFLTYFQNEAQLEKSRLLSDRFSAERPKGSFSTLEIQRTEQGDSAMYLCASSLARRINVQFFGPGTRLTVL.

In this sample, this clonotype turned up many times. This chain joins TRBV20-1 and TRBJ2-5, with TRBD2 identical over 9 bases. J gave up 4 bases and V 4 bases, and 10 bases lay outside the gene matches. Germline-derived CDR1 and CDR2 are DFQATT and SNEGSKA (reference sequence). The CDR3 length is 15 residues. CDR3 nucleotides: TGCAGTGCTAAGTGGCCTAGCGGGATACCAGAGACCCAGTACTTC. It is translated as CSAKWPSGIPETQYF.

The rearrangement joins TRBV7-2 to TRBJ1-4; D uncertain. The length of the CDR3 is 15 residues. In germline, CDR1 is SGHTA, CDR2 FQGNSA. The V end lost 6 bases, the J end lost 0 bases, and 11 bases lay between the germline ends. The CDR3 DNA follows: TGTGCCAGCAGTTATGGTCTACCAACTAATGAAAAACTGTTTTTT. The encoded protein is CASSYGLPTNEKLFF.

This clonotype was recorded many times. The chain is built from TRBV18 and TRBJ1-1; 9 positions match TRBD1. After removal of 3 bases from V and 5 bases from J, the junction contained 1 base not matched to a gene. Per the germline V gene, CDR1 is KGHSH and CDR2 is LQKENI. CDR3 length: 13 amino acids. The CDR3 is CASSPGTGTEAFF. Here the CDR3 DNA reads TGTGCCAGCTCACCCGGGACAGGGACTGAAGCTTTCTTT.

The rearrangement joins TRBV29-1 to TRBJ1-2; perhaps TRBD1 as D (5 bases). The ends were cut back, 7 bases at V and 5 bases at J, with 17 bases in the middle. CDR3 length: 13 residues. Germline CDR1 is SQVTM and CDR2 is ANQGSEA. The CDR3 DNA reads as TGCAGCGCTGAGGGGCAGGGCGGGTATGGCTACACCTTC. Protein product: CSAEGQGGYGYTF.

The CDR3, as DNA: TGTGCCACCAGTGAGGACGGATATGGCTACACCTTC. Its translation is CATSEDGYGYTF. This chain connects TRBV24-1 to TRBJ1-2; D remains ambiguous. V lost 4 bases, J lost 5 bases, and 7 bases lay in between. The CDR3 totals 12 residues. The germline V gene has CDR1 KGHDR and CDR2 SFDVKD.

This clonotype occurred a few times. The chain carries TRBV5-1 and TRBJ1-4; weak D call: TRBD1 (5 bases). Trimming pared 0 bases from V and 5 bases from J, leaving 8 bases between. The germline V gene has CDR1 SGHRS and CDR2 YFSETQ. CDR3 length: 14 amino acids. Here the CDR3 DNA reads TGCGCCAGCAGCTTGGTAGGGGAAAATGAAAAACTGTTTTTT. This sequence encodes CASSLVGENEKLFF.

V and J are TRBV28 and TRBJ2-3; 7 nucleotides line up with TRBD2. Germline CDR1 is MDHEN and CDR2 is SYDVKM. This CDR3 contains 15 residues. V shed 3 bases, J shed 2 bases, and the junction held 5 bases outside the gene matches. The CDR3 DNA reads as TGTGCCAGCAGTTTCGGGGGGACTATCACAGATACGCAGTATTTT. Encoded protein: CASSFGGTITDTQYF.

Ten or more counts support this clonotype. This chain links TRBV20-1 with TRBJ2-1; TRBD2 matches at 9 bases. CDR1 is DFQATT, CDR2 SNEGSKA, per germline (reference sequence). The CDR3 is 14 amino acids. Trimming removed 6 bases from V and 4 bases from J; junction bases left unmatched: 7. The CDR3 protein is CSARRLADYNEQFF. Written as DNA, the CDR3 is TGCAGTGCGCGAAGACTAGCGGATTACAATGAGCAGTTCTTC.

This clonotype appeared many times. The V call is TRBV15, the J call TRBJ2-1, with 9 bases lining up with TRBD2. Germline values: CDR1 LNHNV, CDR2 YYDKDF (reference sequence). The J segment lost 5 bases and the V segment lost 4 bases, leaving 6 bases of the junction unmatched. This CDR3 region has 15 residues. The CDR3 region is CATSNYLAGNNEQFF. CDR3 DNA sequence: TGTGCCACCAGCAACTACCTAGCGGGAAACAATGAGCAGTTCTTC.

V and J are TRBV10-3 and TRBJ1-1; D uncertain. The CDR3 consists of 17 residues. Per the germline V gene, CDR1 is ENHRY and CDR2 is SYGVKD. V was pared by 0 bases and J by 1 base, with 15 bases between. For the CDR3, the DNA is TGTGCCATCAGTGAGTCGAAGGGATCGGGGAGGAACACTGAAGCTTTCTTT. This codes for CAISESKGSGRNTEAFF.

The chain joins TRBV19 to TRBJ2-5; D is unresolved. Germline CDR1 LNHDA, CDR2 SQIVND (reference sequence). Between the trimmed V and J ends, which lost 4 bases and 2 bases, there was a span of 8 bases. The CDR3 is 13 residues long. CDR3 DNA: TGTGCCAGTAGTAGGAAGACTCAAGAGACCCAGTACTTC. Encoded protein: CASSRKTQETQYF. The full variable domain, in which reference TRBV19 and TRBJ2-5 provide the parts outside the CDR3, is DGGITQSPKYLFRKEGQNVTLSCEQNLNHDAMYWYRQDPGQGLRLIYYSQIVNDFQKGDIAEGYSVSREKKESFPLTVTSAQKNPTAFYLCASSRKTQETQYFGPGTRLLVL.